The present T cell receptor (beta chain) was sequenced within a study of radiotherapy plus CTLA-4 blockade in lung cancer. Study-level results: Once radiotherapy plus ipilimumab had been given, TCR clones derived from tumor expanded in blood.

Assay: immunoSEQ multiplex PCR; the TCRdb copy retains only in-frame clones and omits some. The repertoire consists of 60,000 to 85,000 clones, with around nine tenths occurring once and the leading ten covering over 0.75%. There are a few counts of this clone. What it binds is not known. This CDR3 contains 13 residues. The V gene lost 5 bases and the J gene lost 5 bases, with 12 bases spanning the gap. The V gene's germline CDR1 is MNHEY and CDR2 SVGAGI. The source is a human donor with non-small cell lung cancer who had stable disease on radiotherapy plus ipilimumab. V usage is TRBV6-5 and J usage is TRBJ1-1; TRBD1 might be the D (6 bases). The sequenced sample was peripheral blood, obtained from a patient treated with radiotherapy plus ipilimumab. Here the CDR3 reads CASSLTGNTEAFF. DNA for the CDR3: TGTGCCAGCAGTCTTACAGGGAATACTGAAGCTTTCTTT.